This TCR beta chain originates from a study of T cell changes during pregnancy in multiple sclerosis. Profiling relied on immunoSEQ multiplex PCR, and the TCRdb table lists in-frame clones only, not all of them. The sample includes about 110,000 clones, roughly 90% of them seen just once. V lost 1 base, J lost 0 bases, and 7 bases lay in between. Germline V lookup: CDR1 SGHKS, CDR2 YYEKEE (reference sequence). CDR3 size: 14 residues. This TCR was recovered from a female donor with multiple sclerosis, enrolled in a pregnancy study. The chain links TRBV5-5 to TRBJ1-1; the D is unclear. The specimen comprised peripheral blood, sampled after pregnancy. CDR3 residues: CASSLQQMNTEAFF. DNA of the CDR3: TGTGCCAGCAGCTTGCAACAGATGAACACTGAAGCTTTCTTT.